Sequencing of this T cell receptor (beta chain) was carried out in a study of T cells in Graves' hyperthyroidism and ophthalmopathy (dated by TCRdb to between 2018 and 2021). For the wider study: Peripheral blood samples were taken at initial diagnosis, before any treatment was given. Prospective prediction of ophthalmopathy was tested in an independent validation cohort of 18 to 20 hyperthyroidism patients and approximately 17 patients who later progressed to ophthalmopathy. Thyroid tissue and blood T-cell repertoires from about 6 Graves' hyperthyroidism patients were also compared in the study. Following sampling, methimazole starting at 30 mg daily was given to hyperthyroidism patients, and high-dose intravenous methylprednisolone was given to ophthalmopathy patients. TCR V-J signatures able to tell the groups apart were searched for in a discovery cohort of more than 90 patients, of whom fewer than 45 had Graves' ophthalmopathy and about 55 had stable Graves' hyperthyroidism. The 90 to 100 discovery patients were randomly split 7:3 into training and test sets. The paper describes TCR Vbeta CDR3 sequencing of some 130 peripheral blood samples, made up of 40 to 45 ophthalmopathy patients, approximately 76 hyperthyroidism patients and 17 progressor patients. Overall study outcomes, separate from this receptor: No statistical method was used to fix the sample size in advance, and group allocation was not hidden from the investigators. During validation, the model predicted progression to ophthalmopathy a median of about 5.9 months ahead of onset, with approximately 70% sensitivity and less than 85% specificity. Most expanded thyroid clonotypes (frequency above 0.001) were also detected in blood, suggesting blood repertoires may reflect thyroid immune responses. A model built on a 13 V-J signature distinguished ophthalmopathy from stable hyperthyroidism, reaching roughly 88% sensitivity and about 81% specificity in cross-validation and 80%/75% in testing.

Graves' hyperthyroidism was defined as stable when no progression to ophthalmopathy occurred over 18 months of follow-up. The hyperthyroidism patients were between 18 and 65 years old and newly diagnosed, with a disease duration of less than 2 months. Any patient with an uncontrolled infection, another autoimmune disease, pregnancy or lactation was excluded. Diagnoses were established on the basis of clinical symptoms, serum thyroxine and TRAb, thyroid ultrasound, and orbital computed tomography. PBMCs were separated from roughly 9.3 ml of fresh peripheral blood using Ficoll-Paque density gradient centrifugation. Total RNA was extracted with Trizol reagent, and quality was checked on an Agilent 2100 Bioanalyzer. For this clonotype: The clone's antigen remains unknown. No base quality values were provided; no much bigger clone lies one nucleotide off.

TCR beta CDR3 regions were amplified from RNA transcripts. The first round of RT-PCR for the TCR CDR3 was performed with the HTBI primer set and the Qiagen OneStep RT-PCR kit. The libraries were constructed in a second round of multiplex PCR and then size-selected and purified. Sequencing of the libraries was done on an Illumina HiSeq2000 using paired-end 100 bp reads. As for the original processing: Raw data were processed with SOAPnuke, discarding reads with adapters, uncalled bases, mean Phred below 15, or no exact constant-primer or identifier match. High-quality paired reads were merged using COPE v1.2.5, and each unique nucleotide sequence was defined as a clonotype. Clonotypes were aligned to IMGT TRBV, TRBD and TRBJ reference segments using MiTCR v1.1. The analysis included only V-J combinations with a frequency above 0.0001, which together covered 99% to 99.2% of the repertoires. A TCS score was defined as the ratio of F50 (clonal expansion) to E x V (chaos), with BLOSUM62-based TCRdist applied between CDR3 peptides within each V-J. Welch's t-statistics and random forest reduced some 510 V-J features to around 14, which were used in a naive Bayes classifier (R e1071). TCRdb reprocessing: public reads trimmed at Q25 with fastp, clones called with MiXCR, in-frame beta chains kept. Rows matching on CDR3 protein sequence are summarized as one entry with the most common DNA and genes. The V and J calls were determined by TCRdb, not by the authors. Counted in this sample were around 560,000 distinct CDR3 sequences; 16% of them appeared once. The ten largest clones take up 18% of the sample.

Trimming at the junction amounts to 0 bases on V and 0 bases on J, and the germline ends lie 11 bases apart. As encoded in the germline V gene (reference sequence), CDR1 is LNHDA while CDR2 is SQIVND. The CDR3 measures 16 amino acids from cysteine to phenylalanine. Only CDR3 DNA is held: 48 bases, read in frame from base 1. The source material was blood. This chain is built from TRBV19 and TRBJ1-2; there is no confident call for the D gene. The receptor was isolated from a young woman with Graves' hyperthyroidism. The CDR3 reads as follows: CASSIDGNLANYGYTF. DNA sequence: TGTGCCAGTAGTATAGATGGGAACCTAGCTAACTATGGCTACACCTTC.